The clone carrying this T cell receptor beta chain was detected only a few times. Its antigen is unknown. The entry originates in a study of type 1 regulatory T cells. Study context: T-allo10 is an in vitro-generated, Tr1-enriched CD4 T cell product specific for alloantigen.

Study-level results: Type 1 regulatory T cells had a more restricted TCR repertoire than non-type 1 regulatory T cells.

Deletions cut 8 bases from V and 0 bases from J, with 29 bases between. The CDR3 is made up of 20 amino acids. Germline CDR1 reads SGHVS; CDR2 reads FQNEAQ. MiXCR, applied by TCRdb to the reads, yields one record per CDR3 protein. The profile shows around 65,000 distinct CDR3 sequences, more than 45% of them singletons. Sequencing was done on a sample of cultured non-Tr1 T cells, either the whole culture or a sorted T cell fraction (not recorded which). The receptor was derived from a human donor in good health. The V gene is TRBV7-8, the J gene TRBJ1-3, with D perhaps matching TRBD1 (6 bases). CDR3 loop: CASGAQGHTSSTYSGNTIYF. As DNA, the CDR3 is TGTGCCAGCGGGGCACAGGGTCACACTTCCTCTACTTACTCTGGAAACACCATATATTTT.